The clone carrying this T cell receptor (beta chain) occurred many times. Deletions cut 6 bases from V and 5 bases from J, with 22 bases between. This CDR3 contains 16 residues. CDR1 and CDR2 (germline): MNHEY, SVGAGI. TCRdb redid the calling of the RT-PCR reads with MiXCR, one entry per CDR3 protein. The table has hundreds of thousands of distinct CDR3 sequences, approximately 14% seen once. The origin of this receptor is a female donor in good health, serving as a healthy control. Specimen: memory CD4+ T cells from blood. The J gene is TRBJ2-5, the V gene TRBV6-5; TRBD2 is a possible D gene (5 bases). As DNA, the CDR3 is TGTGCCAGCAGCAATGACCCAAGCGGACTTAAGGAGACCCAGTACTTC. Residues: CASSNDPSGLKETQYF.